The rows below give T cell receptor beta chains drawn from one sample of a study of CD8+ T cells in alopecia areata. Some clones are missing from TCRdb's copy, which holds only in-frame ones; the method was immunoSEQ multiplex PCR. The sample lists fewer than 250,000 clones, around two fifths occurring once. Sequenced here: CD4+ T cells sorted from blood, sampled between weeks 30 and 35, from a patient treated with tofacitinib. These receptors all come from a human donor with alopecia areata. The CDR3 runs from the conserved cysteine through the conserved F or W. Fields, in order: D gene, clone size, V gene, J gene, CDR3 protein, CDR3 DNA. A D gene is named only where the DNA matches it firmly. Not all rows give a size; the values are once, few, many and, for expanded clones, a class.

>NA|NA|TRBV7-3|TRBJ2-6
CASSYQGLLSGANVLTF
TGTGCCAGCAGCTACCAGGGACTCCTCTCTGGGGCCAACGTCCTGACTTTC
>NA|few|TRBV30|TRBJ1-2
CAWSVQAGYGYTF
TGTGCCTGGAGTGTACAGGCAGGCTATGGCTACACCTTC
>TRBD1|NA|TRBV29-1|TRBJ1-1
CSVDGQGRTEAFF
TGCAGCGTTGATGGACAGGGACGCACTGAAGCTTTCTTT
>TRBD1|NA|TRBV19|TRBJ1-1
CASSSGTVPRAFF
TGTGCCAGTAGCTCCGGGACAGTGCCTCGGGCTTTCTTT
>NA|NA|TRBV7-8|TRBJ2-3
CASSPHPPGPGTDTQYF
TGTGCCAGCAGCCCCCACCCACCGGGTCCGGGCACAGATACGCAGTATTTT
>TRBD1|NA|TRBV6-5|TRBJ1-2
CASSGTANNYGYTF
TGTGCCAGCAGTGGGACAGCTAACAACTATGGCTACACCTTC
>TRBD2|NA|TRBV4-1|TRBJ2-3
CASSQLRRELYF
TGCGCCAGCAGCCAATTAAGGCGGGAGTTATATTTT
>NA|NA|TRBV6-1|TRBJ1-5
CASSEAASGASTDQPQHF
TGTGCCAGCAGTGAAGCGGCGTCAGGGGCGAGTACGGATCAGCCCCAGCATTTT
>TRBD1|NA|TRBV28|TRBJ2-5
CASSPSGTGIETQYF
TGTGCCAGCAGTCCCTCCGGGACAGGGATTGAGACCCAGTACTTC
>NA|few|TRBV4-1|TRBJ2-5
CASSLAGVLQETQYF
TGCGCCAGCAGCCTTGCCGGGGTACTCCAAGAGACCCAGTACTTC
>NA|NA|TRBV5-4|TRBJ1-3
CASSSRGASGNTIYF
TGTGCCAGCAGCTCGCGGGGGGCCTCTGGAAACACCATATATTTT
>TRBD1|NA|TRBV29-1|TRBJ1-6
CSVRRTGVNSPLHF
TGCAGCGTCCGCCGGACAGGCGTTAATTCACCCCTCCACTTT
>NA|few|TRBV27|TRBJ1-1
CASHGGRSEAFF
TGTGCCAGCCACGGGGGTAGGTCTGAAGCTTTCTTT
>NA|NA|TRBV4-1|TRBJ1-2
CASSQRTCMGSF
TGCGCCAGCAGCCAAAGGACATGCATGGGTAGCTTC
>NA|NA|TRBV10-3|TRBJ1-6
CAISEETANSPLHF
TGTGCCATCAGTGAGGAAACCGCTAATTCACCCCTCCACTTT
>NA|many|TRBV6-6|TRBJ1-5
CASNTDRGNQPQHF
TGTGCCAGCAACACAGATCGGGGGAATCAGCCCCAGCATTTT
>NA|NA|TRBV9|TRBJ1-2
CASSESPLTAAEGYTF
TGTGCCAGCAGCGAGTCCCCACTTACTGCTGCGGAGGGCTACACCTTC
>TRBD1|once|TRBV7-9|TRBJ1-2
CASSLGDRGYGYTF
TGTGCCAGCAGCCTAGGGGACAGGGGCTATGGCTACACCTTC
>NA|NA|TRBV25-1|TRBJ2-1
CASLPGGSYNEQFF
TGTGCCTCCCTCCCCGGGGGCAGCTACAATGAGCAGTTCTTC
>TRBD1|few|TRBV30|TRBJ1-2
CAWRGQVGYGYTF
TGTGCCTGGAGGGGACAGGTCGGCTATGGCTACACCTTC
>NA|NA|TRBV27|TRBJ1-6
CASSLWSANSPLHF
TGTGCCAGCAGTTTATGGTCAGCTAATTCACCCCTCCACTTT
>NA|many|TRBV30|TRBJ1-1
CAADRPLTEAFF
TGTGCCGCGGACAGACCGCTCACTGAAGCTTTCTTT
>NA|NA|TRBV29-1|TRBJ2-5
CSVADSVQETQYF
TGCAGCGTAGCCGACAGTGTCCAAGAGACCCAGTACTTC
>TRBD2|once|TRBV4-1|TRBJ2-3
CASRSGDSDTQYF
TGCGCCAGCAGAAGCGGGGACTCGGATACGCAGTATTTT
>NA|once|TRBV27|TRBJ2-7
CASSSRPTSREQYF
TGTGCCAGCAGTTCAAGACCGACCTCGCGGGAGCAGTACTTC
>NA|NA|TRBV25-1|TRBJ1-1
CASSRGPLNTEAFF
TGTGCCAGCAGTCGGGGGCCTTTGAACACTGAAGCTTTCTTT
>TRBD1|few|TRBV30|TRBJ1-2
CAWRQQGVHGYTF
TGTGCCTGGAGACAACAGGGGGTGCATGGCTACACCTTC
>NA|few|TRBV27|TRBJ1-1
CASSLLGGIAEAFF
TGTGCCAGCAGTTTACTGGGAGGGATTGCTGAAGCTTTCTTT
>NA|NA|TRBV7-9|TRBJ1-5
CASSLGEQPQHF
TGTGCCAGCAGCTTAGGTGAACAGCCCCAGCATTTT
>NA|few|TRBV4-1|TRBJ1-2
CASSQELGVLNYGYTF
TGCGCCAGCAGCCAAGAATTGGGCGTTCTTAACTATGGCTACACCTTC
>NA|NA|TRBV29-1|TRBJ1-1
CSAELQVGWTEAFF
TGCAGCGCCGAGCTTCAGGTAGGATGGACTGAAGCTTTCTTT
>NA|few|TRBV6-5|TRBJ2-3
CASSRQAASTDTQYF
TGTGCCAGCAGTCGACAGGCGGCGAGCACAGATACGCAGTATTTT
>NA|NA|TRBV7-2|TRBJ1-1
CASSFVGTLTEAFF
TGTGCCAGCAGCTTTGTTGGAACTCTCACTGAAGCTTTCTTT
>NA|few|TRBV13|TRBJ2-3
CASSFAGMRSTDTQYF
TGTGCCAGCAGCTTCGCGGGTATGAGGAGCACAGATACGCAGTATTTT
>NA|NA|TRBV29-1|TRBJ1-2
CSVGREKDYGYTF
TGCAGCGTTGGCAGGGAAAAGGACTATGGCTACACCTTC
>NA|few|TRBV7-7|TRBJ1-4
CASSLSTATNEKLFF
TGTGCTAGCAGCTTATCGACAGCAACTAATGAAAAACTGTTTTTT
>NA|NA|TRBV5-1|TRBJ2-5
CASSPGARDSQETQYF
TGCGCCAGCAGCCCCGGGGCGAGGGATTCCCAAGAGACCCAGTACTTC
>NA|NA|TRBV30|TRBJ1-6
CAWTYESPLHF
TGTGCCTGGACTTACGAATCACCCCTCCACTTT
>NA|NA|TRBV18|TRBJ1-5
CASSPGGRGNQPQHF
TGTGCCAGCTCACCGGGGGGAAGAGGCAATCAGCCCCAGCATTTT
>NA|few|TRBV30|TRBJ1-1
CAWSFWGAEAFF
TGTGCCTGGAGTTTTTGGGGCGCTGAAGCTTTCTTT
>NA|NA|TRBV6-5|TRBJ1-2
CASSWGTLADYGYTF
TGTGCCAGCAGTTGGGGAACGCTTGCAGACTATGGCTACACCTTC
>NA|NA|TRBV5-1|TRBJ2-1
CASSAGSYNEQFF
TGCGCCAGCAGCGCGGGCTCCTACAATGAGCAGTTCTTC
>NA|NA|TRBV29-1|TRBJ1-1
CSVEDRGGQARGAFF
TGCAGCGTTGAAGATCGAGGGGGGCAGGCAAGAGGGGCTTTCTTT
>NA|NA|TRBV4-1|TRBJ2-3
CASSQEESTDTQYF
TGCGCCAGCAGCCAAGAGGAGAGCACAGATACGCAGTATTTT
>NA|NA|TRBV30|TRBJ1-1
CAWRKRGANTEAFF
TGTGCCTGGAGGAAGAGGGGTGCGAACACTGAAGCTTTCTTT
>TRBD1|few|TRBV7-2|TRBJ1-1
CASSLRDRGGTEAFF
TGTGCCAGCAGCTTAAGGGACAGGGGGGGTACTGAAGCTTTCTTT
>TRBD2|NA|TRBV9|TRBJ2-3
CASSVALAGGTDTQYF
TGTGCCAGCAGCGTAGCGCTAGCGGGAGGCACAGATACGCAGTATTTT
>TRBD1|NA|TRBV5-6|TRBJ2-3
CASSLGGTGTQYF
TGTGCCAGCAGCTTGGGAGGGACAGGGACGCAGTATTTT
>NA|few|TRBV2|TRBJ2-3
CASSARQQVSQLPQYF
TGTGCCAGCAGTGCACGTCAACAGGTGTCGCAGCTTCCGCAGTATTTT
>NA|few|TRBV30|TRBJ1-5
CAWSAGPNQPQHF
TGTGCCTGGAGTGCCGGGCCGAATCAGCCCCAGCATTTT
>NA|few|TRBV29-1|TRBJ1-2
CSVVAMGVGNYGYTF
TGCAGCGTTGTTGCAATGGGGGTTGGGAACTATGGCTACACCTTC
>TRBD2|few|TRBV7-9|TRBJ2-7
CASSSTNGGGNFLEQYF
TGTGCCAGCAGCTCGACTAACGGCGGGGGGAATTTCCTCGAGCAGTACTTC
>NA|few|TRBV5-6|TRBJ1-1
CASSFKTGTPAPGAFF
TGTGCCAGCAGCTTCAAAACCGGGACACCGGCCCCTGGGGCTTTCTTT
>NA|NA|TRBV7-6|TRBJ1-6
CASSPHGPSKNSPLHF
TGTGCCAGCAGCCCACACGGACCTAGCAAAAATTCACCCCTCCACTTT
>TRBD1|NA|TRBV30|TRBJ1-4
CAWTTGTVNEKLFF
TGTGCCTGGACCACCGGGACAGTTAATGAAAAACTGTTTTTT
>NA|NA|TRBV6-1|TRBJ2-3
CASSVGSLPTDTQYF
TGTGCCAGCAGTGTCGGCAGTCTACCCACAGATACGCAGTATTTT